This entry describes one TCR beta chain. Germline assignment: CDR1 DFQATT and CDR2 SNEGSKA (reference sequence). Losses at the gene ends were 3 bases for V and 6 bases for J; bases not matched to a gene: 8. There are 14 residues in the CDR3. Allocation to cohorts depended on clinical history reported by the participants. This specimen comes from a study of blood T cell repertoires in COVID-19. Study details: The study drew acute and convalescent COVID-19 samples from the United States, Italy and Spain. PBMCs, B-cell-depleted T cells, or T cells provided the cDNA or gDNA that made up the material.

How the authors handled the data: Estimates of nucleated cell counts were drawn from the amplification of reference gene primers. The method was immunoSEQ multiplex PCR; TCRdb's version includes in-frame clones alone and lacks a portion of them. V and J calls and clone size are those listed in that table; D and trimming were worked out from the DNA. Here the sample spans 200,000 to 300,000 clones, over 80% being singletons. The chain uses TRBV20-1 and TRBJ2-1, with 7 bases fitting TRBD2. The sequence derives from a middle-aged woman who had been exposed to COVID-19. Sample: PBMCs or T cells enriched from blood (not recorded which). CDR3 nucleotide sequence: TGCAGTGCTAGTGGCGGGAGAGGCGTCAATGAGCAGTTCTTC. Translated: CSASGGRGVNEQFF.